This entry lists 19 T cell receptor beta chains sequenced from one sample in a study of cytomegalovirus exposure and HLA in healthy donors. The PCR ran on 60 Vbeta and 13 Jbeta primers. The table came from immunoSEQ multiplex PCR; TCRdb's copy has only in-frame clones and leaves some out. The sample shows 150,000 or so clones, more than 75% of them seen only once. The sequenced material came from PBMCs. The receptors were gathered from a woman in her thirties or forties in good health and CMV-seronegative.

The rearrangement joins TRBV7-9 to TRBJ2-3, with 14 bases fitting TRBD2. Germline CDR1 is SEHNR and CDR2 is FQNEAQ (reference sequence). The CDR3 extends over 17 amino acids. The trim removed 5 bases at V and 6 bases at J, leaving 10 bases unmatched. CDR3 in amino acids: CASSLYRTSGGSDTQYF. CDR3 bases: TGTGCCAGCAGCCTCTACCGGACTAGCGGGGGGTCCGATACGCAGTATTTT.

The chain carries TRBV6-5 and TRBJ2-7; possibly TRBD1 for D (7 bases). Germline V CDR1 and CDR2: MNHEY, SVGAGI. Trimming left V 4 bases short and J 0 bases short, with 16 bases between. CDR3 length: 16 residues. In DNA, the CDR3 is TGTGCCAGCAGTTCCCTCTGGCGGGACAGCTCCTACGAGCAGTACTTC. It yields the protein CASSSLWRDSSYEQYF.

The genes are TRBV7-9 and TRBJ2-1; 10 nucleotides line up with TRBD2. The CDR3 is 17 residues long. Germline V gene data show CDR1 as SEHNR and CDR2 as FQNEAQ (reference sequence). Trimming took 5 bases from V and 7 from J; bases not matched to a gene: 14. CDR3 residues: CASSVGLAGVYLNEQFF. The DNA for the CDR3 is TGTGCCAGCAGCGTCGGCCTAGCGGGAGTCTATCTAAATGAGCAGTTCTTC. The full variable domain, with the rest looked up from reference TRBV7-9 and TRBJ2-1, is DTGVSQNPRHKITKRGQNVTFRCDPISEHNRLYWYRQTLGQGPEFLTYFQNEAQLEKSRLLSDRFSAERPKGSFSTLEIQRTEQGDSAMYLCASSVGLAGVYLNEQFFGPGTRLTVL.

The V and J genes are TRBV2 and TRBJ2-3, with TRBD1 matching 7 bases. Trimming took 11 bases from V and 6 from J; bases not matched to a gene: 14. The CDR3 totals 14 residues. Per germline, CDR1 SNHLY and CDR2 FYNNEI. This chain's CDR3 is CAPQRTGGSDTQYF. In DNA form, the CDR3 reads TGTGCCCCACAACGGACAGGCGGATCGGATACGCAGTATTTT.

The chain has TRBV19 and TRBJ2-7; D might be TRBD1 (5 bases). CDR1 LNHDA and CDR2 SQIVND come from the germline V gene (reference sequence). The CDR3 extends over 14 amino acids. Deletions cut 10 bases from V and 3 bases from J, with 19 bases between. The CDR3 coding sequence is TGTGCCACCTCGGGCAGGGAAGTTTTCTACGAGCAGTACTTC. Encoded protein: CATSGREVFYEQYF.

This clone has a single count. V is TRBV10-3 and J is TRBJ2-3; 10 bases align to TRBD1. J was trimmed by 2 bases and V by 4 bases; bases with no gene match: 3. The CDR3 contains 15 residues. The germline CDR1 and CDR2 sequences are ENHRY and SYGVKD. The CDR3 region has the DNA TGTGCCATCAGTGGGGACAGGGGAAACACAGATACGCAGTATTTT. This translates into CAISGDRGNTDTQYF.

A note on this clone: One end of the junction does not line up with germline, which may come from a read error. V and J are TRBV7-9 and TRBJ2-7; D possibly corresponds to TRBD1 (6 bases). In germline, CDR1 is SEHNR, CDR2 FQNEAQ (reference sequence). The length of the CDR3 is 12 residues. The CDR3 region has the DNA TGTTCCAGCAGCTCTACAGGGTACGAGCAGTACTTC. Amino acid sequence: CSSSSTGYEQYF. The full variable domain, in which reference TRBV7-9 and TRBJ2-7 provide the parts outside the CDR3, is DTGVSQNPRHKITKRGQNVTFRCDPISEHNRLYWYRQTLGQGPEFLTYFQNEAQLEKSRLLSDRFSAERPKGSFSTLEIQRTEQGDSAMYLCSSSSTGYEQYFGPGTRLTVT.

V and J are TRBV6-1 and TRBJ2-7, with 8 bases identical to TRBD1. CDR3 length: 14 amino acids. From germline, CDR1 is MNHNS and CDR2 SASEGT. The V gene end was trimmed by 6 bases and the J gene end by 4 bases; junction bases not matched to a gene: 8. CDR3 region: CASSTGTGLYEQYF. CDR3 DNA sequence: TGTGCCAGCAGCACCGGGACAGGCTTATACGAGCAGTACTTC.

J is TRBJ2-1 and V is TRBV28; D is perhaps TRBD2 (6 bases). Germline assignment: CDR1 MDHEN and CDR2 SYDVKM. The CDR3 totals 14 residues. V lost 6 bases and J 7 bases, leaving 16 bases between the germline ends. DNA of the CDR3: TGTGCCAGCAGGGAGGGGCCGCGCAGGAATGAGCAGTTCTTC. Amino acids: CASREGPRRNEQFF.

V usage is TRBV9 and J usage is TRBJ2-2; TRBD2 aligns across 8 bases. CDR3 length: 17 residues. The germline V gene encodes CDR1 SGDLS and CDR2 YYNGEE. V shed 6 bases, J shed 1 base, and the junction held 11 bases outside the gene matches. Here the CDR3 reads CASTLGLAGGNTGELFF. CDR3 in DNA: TGTGCCAGCACCCTTGGCCTGGCGGGGGGGAACACCGGGGAGCTGTTTTTT. Based on the CDR3 plus reference TRBV9 and TRBJ2-2, the full variable domain is DSGVTQTPKHLITATGQRVTLRCSPRSGDLSVYWYQQSLDQGLQFLIQYYNGEERAKGNILERFSAQQFPDLHSELNLSSLELGDSALYFCASTLGLAGGNTGELFFGEGSRLTVL.

This chain links TRBV7-2 with TRBJ2-3, with 7 bases matching TRBD2. The CDR3 has 14 residues. V gave up 8 bases and J gave up 7 bases; unmatched junction bases: 12. The V gene's germline CDR1 is SGHTA and CDR2 FQGNSA. The CDR3 region has the DNA TGTGCCAGCGGGGGGGTCTCTTCGTCGCATACGCAGTATTTT. It is translated as CASGGVSSSHTQYF. Together with reference TRBV7-2 and TRBJ2-3, the CDR3 gives the full variable domain: GAGVSQSPSNKVTEKGKDVELRCDPISGHTALYWYRQSLGQGLEFLIYFQGNSAPDKSGLPSDRFSAERTGGSVSTLTIQRTQQEDSAVYLCASGGVSSSHTQYFGPGTRLTVL.

Within the sample, this clone is medium-sized. This chain uses TRBV28 with TRBJ2-7; 9 bases line up with TRBD2. Trimming cost V 5 bases and J 4 bases; bases outside gene matches: 9. This CDR3 contains 15 residues. Germline CDR1 is MDHEN and CDR2 is SYDVKM. CDR3 DNA sequence: TGTGCCAGCAGTAAAGGCCCTAGCGGGGCTTACGAGCAGTACTTC. It specifies CASSKGPSGAYEQYF.

V is TRBV20-1 and J is TRBJ2-1, with a possible D match to TRBD2 (6 bases). From germline, CDR1 is DFQATT and CDR2 SNEGSKA (reference sequence). V gave up 8 bases and J gave up 11 bases, with 10 bases separating them. This CDR3 comprises 9 residues. The CDR3 coding sequence is TGCAGTTTCGGAGGGAAGCAGTTCTTC. Translated: CSFGGKQFF.

Turning to this clone: The junction differs from germline at one of its ends, possibly a read error. This chain's CDR3 is CSSSRDSAFGETQYF. CDR3 nucleotide sequence: TGTTCCAGCAGCAGGGACAGCGCCTTCGGAGAGACCCAGTACTTC. V and J are TRBV7-9 and TRBJ2-5, with 7 nucleotides matching TRBD1. Germline V gene lookup returns CDR1 SEHNR and CDR2 FQNEAQ (reference sequence). CDR3 size: 15 residues.

The chain employs TRBV7-9 and TRBJ2-5; 7 bases are a match to TRBD2. The CDR3 has 15 amino acids. The ends lost 5 bases at V and 0 bases at J; junction bases unmatched: 6. CDR1 is SEHNR and CDR2 is FQNEAQ in the germline V gene (reference sequence). The CDR3 sequence is CASSAAGSYQETQYF. The CDR3 nucleotides are TGTGCCAGCAGCGCAGCGGGGAGCTACCAAGAGACCCAGTACTTC.

The rearrangement uses TRBV30 and TRBJ1-1; no definite D call. V lost 1 base to trimming and J lost 1 base, with 7 bases between them. Germline V gene data show CDR1 as GTSNPN and CDR2 as SVGIG (reference sequence). The length of the CDR3 is 13 residues. CDR3 residues: CAWSERRNTEAFF. Written as DNA, the CDR3 is TGTGCCTGGAGTGAGCGGAGGAACACTGAAGCTTTCTTT. The full variable domain, with the rest looked up from reference TRBV30 and TRBJ1-1, is SQTIHQWPATLVQPVGSPLSLECTVEGTSNPNLYWYRQAAGRGLQLLFYSVGIGQISSEVPQNLSASRPQDRQFILSSKKLLLSDSGFYLCAWSERRNTEAFFGQGTRLTVV.

The chain carries TRBV30 and TRBJ1-1, with TRBD1 as a possible D gene (6 bases). Germline V gives CDR1 GTSNPN, CDR2 SVGIG (reference sequence). Trimming cost V 5 bases and J 11 bases, with 21 bases left between them. The CDR3 sequence is 13 residues long. CDR3 DNA sequence: TGTGCCTGGGGTAGGGGGTCGATTTGGAGTGCTTTCTTT. It specifies CAWGRGSIWSAFF.

The chain is built from TRBV28 and TRBJ2-7, with 7 bases lining up with TRBD1. The CDR3 has 16 amino acids. Germline lookup yields CDR1 MDHEN and CDR2 SYDVKM. Trimming took 5 bases from V and 0 from J; bases not matched to a gene: 10. CDR3 sequence reads: CASSPLRGPGSYEQYF. The CDR3, as DNA: TGTGCCAGCAGTCCATTGAGGGGGCCGGGCTCCTACGAGCAGTACTTC.

This clone has a handful of counts. The chain couples TRBV5-4 to TRBJ1-2; D may be TRBD1 (5 bases). The V gene's germline CDR1 is SGHNT and CDR2 YYREEE (reference sequence). With 4 bases removed from V and 6 bases from J, the gap between germline ends came to 16 bases. The length of the CDR3 is 14 residues. CDR3 loop: CASSGTTQGDGYTF. The CDR3 DNA is TGTGCCAGCAGCGGTACTACGCAGGGTGATGGCTACACCTTC.